There are many counts of the clone carrying this T cell receptor beta chain. What it recognizes is unknown. The entry originates in a study of blood T cells in healthy people across ages. Study findings and constraints: Both higher diversity and more naive CD4+ cells marked long-lived donors when set against aged donors.

The second PCR ran about 6 to 12 cycles with a sample-barcoded 5' primer and J-beta primers. TCRdb ran MiXCR on the 5' RACE reads and lists one entry per CDR3 protein. The sample records about 650,000 distinct CDR3 sequences, 40% to 65% being singletons. Samples had at least 6.5 million PBMCs isolated from them. The sequenced material came from blood. This clonotype originated in a woman of 80 years or more in good health.

Here the CDR3 reads CASSGRAEAVEQFF. CDR3 nucleotide sequence: TGTGCCAGCAGCGGGAGGGCCGAGGCAGTTGAGCAGTTCTTC. V is TRBV27 and J is TRBJ2-1; 8 nucleotides agree with TRBD2. The J segment lost 9 bases and the V segment lost 6 bases, leaving 10 bases of the junction unmatched. Germline V gene sequence: CDR1 MNHEY, CDR2 SMNVEV (reference sequence). The length of the CDR3 is 14 residues.